This T cell receptor (beta chain) originates from a study of shared clonotypes between healthy human individuals. Findings and caveats of the study: Limitation of the genetic and exposure-history diversity represented came from the few donors.

Once extracted for a subset, genomic DNA was divided evenly among several immunoSEQ plates. Sequenced by immunoSEQ multiplex PCR; TCRdb stores in-frame clones only, minus some. This sample has more than 2,000,000 clones; 90% to 95% occur once, and the top ten carry over 0.12%. A remark on this clone: No antigen is known for it.

The ends lost 5 bases at V and 3 bases at J; junction bases unmatched: 9. The CDR3 sequence is 15 residues long. Germline CDR1 is SGHAT and CDR2 is FQNNGV. Sequenced: naive CD4+ T cells sorted from blood. Described subset: CD45RA+ positively selected. The sequence was collected from a man younger than 35 in good health. The chain uses TRBV11-2 and TRBJ2-5; 7 bases map to TRBD2. DNA of the CDR3: TGTGCCAGCAGCCCTCCACCGGGGGGAAAAGAGACCCAGTACTTC. This encodes CASSPPPGGKETQYF.